The 26 T cell receptor beta chains listed next were all sequenced from one sample in a study of shared clonotypes between healthy human individuals. Method: immunoSEQ multiplex PCR; TCRdb's copy keeps in-frame clones and lacks some. This sample has 550,000 to 650,000 clones, with about 96% found just once. CD45RO-negative, CCR7-selected cells formed the naive CD8 fraction, which excluded terminally differentiated effector memory CD45RA+ cells. Sequencing input: naive CD8+ T cells sorted from blood. The receptors were gathered from a woman aged 30 to 39 in good health.

The chain uses TRBV7-9 and TRBJ2-7; 13 bases match TRBD2. V dropped 3 bases and J dropped 0; count of bases not matched to a gene: 8. The CDR3 runs 18 residues. In germline, CDR1 is SEHNR, CDR2 FQNEAQ (reference sequence). Here the CDR3 DNA reads TGTGCCAGCAGCTTGACTAGCGGGAGGACCTTAATCTCCTACGAGCAGTACTTC. The encoded protein is CASSLTSGRTLISYEQYF.

This chain links TRBV7-6 with TRBJ2-7, with 9 nucleotides matching TRBD1. The CDR3 sequence is 16 residues long. J was trimmed by 3 bases and V by 2 bases; bases with no gene match: 8. Germline CDR1 SGHVS, CDR2 FNYEAQ. The CDR3 sequence: CASSLSETGGFYEQYF. CDR3 nucleotide sequence: TGTGCCAGCAGCTTAAGCGAGACAGGGGGGTTCTACGAGCAGTACTTC. Drawing the rest from reference TRBV7-6 and TRBJ2-7, the complete variable domain is GAGVSQSPRYKVTKRGQDVALRCDPISGHVSLYWYRQALGQGPEFLTYFNYEAQQDKSGLPNDRFSAERPEGSISTLTIQRTEQRDSAMYRCASSLSETGGFYEQYFGPGTRLTVT.

This chain uses TRBV11-2 with TRBJ2-4; D is possibly TRBD2 (5 bases). The germline CDR1 and CDR2 sequences are SGHAT and FQNNGV. The CDR3 length is 14 residues. V gave up 5 bases and J gave up 6 bases, with 14 bases separating them. CDR3 region: CASSRGGRGNIQYF. The DNA for the CDR3 is TGTGCCAGCAGCCGCGGAGGTAGAGGAAACATTCAGTACTTC.

This chain joins TRBV6-1 and TRBJ1-1, with a tentative D call TRBD1 (5 bases). The CDR3 spans 13 residues. Germline lookup yields CDR1 MNHNS and CDR2 SASEGT. The germline V and J ends were trimmed by 10 bases and 5 bases, with 17 bases remaining between them. CDR3: CAIWVGGSTEAFF. CDR3 DNA: TGTGCCATCTGGGTGGGGGGTTCGACTGAAGCTTTCTTT.

The V call is TRBV27, the J call TRBJ2-7; D is perhaps TRBD1 (6 bases). The germline gives CDR1 MNHEY, CDR2 SMNVEV (reference sequence). This CDR3 is built from 12 residues. Trimming took off 8 bases at V and 0 bases at J, with 8 bases between the two ends. For the CDR3, the DNA is TGTGCCAGCGGGGGCAGCTCCTACGAGCAGTACTTC. Translated: CASGGSSYEQYF.

This clone was observed once. The chain links TRBV5-4 to TRBJ2-3; D is unclear. Looked up from germline, CDR1 is SGHNT and CDR2 is YYREEE (reference sequence). The CDR3 is 12 amino acids. The V gene lost 0 bases and the J gene lost 4 bases, with 3 bases spanning the gap. CDR3 loop: CASSLVPDTQYF. CDR3 coding DNA: TGTGCCAGCAGCTTGGTGCCAGATACGCAGTATTTT.

This chain joins TRBV6-5 and TRBJ1-5, with a weak D call TRBD1 (5 bases). The CDR3 contains 14 residues. Germline CDR1 is MNHEY and CDR2 is SVGAGI. V was cut by 2 bases and J by 5 bases, with 10 bases left in between. CDR3 sequence: CASSYREGYQPQHF. The CDR3 DNA sequence: TGTGCCAGCAGTTACAGGGAGGGGTATCAGCCCCAGCATTTT.

The rearrangement joins TRBV28 to TRBJ2-4; 9 nucleotides line up with TRBD1. The germline V gene has CDR1 MDHEN and CDR2 SYDVKM. V shed 1 base, J shed 3 bases, and the junction held 7 bases outside the gene matches. The CDR3 totals 17 residues. CDR3 residues: CASSLSFGQGSKNIQYF. The CDR3 DNA is TGTGCCAGCAGTTTATCCTTCGGACAGGGGAGCAAAAACATTCAGTACTTC.

V is TRBV5-4 and J is TRBJ1-1; 9 bases fit TRBD1. Germline CDR1 and CDR2: SGHNT and YYREEE (reference sequence). The CDR3 spans 15 residues. V shed 4 bases, J shed 4 bases, and the junction held 8 bases outside the gene matches. The CDR3 nucleotides read TGTGCCAGCAGCCCGCTGGGACAGGGTGCCACTGAAGCTTTCTTT. It encodes CASSPLGQGATEAFF. The full variable domain, with the rest looked up from reference TRBV5-4 and TRBJ1-1, is ETGVTQSPTHLIKTRGQQVTLRCSSQSGHNTVSWYQQALGQGPQFIFQYYREEENGRGNFPPRFSGLQFPNYSSELNVNALELDDSALYLCASSPLGQGATEAFFGQGTRLTVV.

This clone was seen a few times. This chain uses TRBV2 with TRBJ1-5, with 7 bases that match TRBD1. The length of the CDR3 is 13 residues. Germline V gene data show CDR1 as SNHLY and CDR2 as FYNNEI. V lost 3 bases and J lost 7; bases outside the gene matches: 3. Here the CDR3 DNA reads TGTGCCAGCAGTGATGGGGACAGCCAGCCCCAGCATTTT. Protein product: CASSDGDSQPQHF.

V usage is TRBV28 and J usage is TRBJ2-1; 10 nucleotides match TRBD2. The CDR3 runs to 14 residues. CDR1 and CDR2 from the germline V gene are MDHEN and SYDVKM. J gave up 12 bases and V 5 bases, and 10 bases lay outside the gene matches. CDR3 sequence reads: CASSLPSGSIRQFF. For the CDR3, the DNA is TGTGCCAGCAGTCTCCCTAGCGGGAGTATTCGGCAGTTCTTC.

Only one count was recorded for this clone. The rearrangement uses TRBV2 and TRBJ2-1; 11 bases map to TRBD2. This CDR3 has 15 amino acids. The germline gives CDR1 SNHLY, CDR2 FYNNEI. J was trimmed by 4 bases and V by 6 bases; bases with no gene match: 5. This chain's CDR3 is CASRSGLAEYNEQFF. The CDR3 nucleotides read TGTGCCAGCAGGTCGGGACTAGCGGAGTACAATGAGCAGTTCTTC.

The chain carries TRBV27 and TRBJ2-1, with D perhaps assigned TRBD1 or TRBD2 (7 bases each). Deletions cut 6 bases from V and 3 bases from J, with 15 bases between. Germline-derived CDR1 and CDR2 are MNHEY and SMNVEV (reference sequence). The CDR3 loop spans 15 amino acids. For the CDR3, the DNA is TGTGCCAGCAGCCAAGACAGGGACTACTACAATGAGCAGTTCTTC. Amino acid sequence: CASSQDRDYYNEQFF.

This sequence joins TRBV7-2 and TRBJ1-1; maybe TRBD1 (5 bases). V lost 3 bases and J 0 bases, leaving 8 bases between the germline ends. Germline assignment: CDR1 SGHTA and CDR2 FQGNSA. The CDR3 loop spans 14 amino acids. In DNA form, the CDR3 reads TGTGCCAGCAGCTTCCGACAGATGAACACTGAAGCTTTCTTT. Amino acid sequence: CASSFRQMNTEAFF.

V and J are TRBV29-1 and TRBJ2-5; D might be TRBD1 (6 bases). This CDR3 has 13 residues. Germline V gene lookup returns CDR1 SQVTM and CDR2 ANQGSEA. V was pared by 6 bases and J by 2 bases, with 13 bases between. The CDR3 loop is CSVALDRQETQYF. The CDR3 coding sequence is TGCAGCGTCGCTCTGGACAGACAAGAGACCCAGTACTTC. The whole variable domain, filled in from reference TRBV29-1 and TRBJ2-5, reads SAVISQKPSRDICQRGTSLTIQCQVDSQVTMMFWYRQQPGQSLTLIATANQGSEATYESGFVIDKFPISRPNLTFSTLTVSNMSPEDSSIYLCSVALDRQETQYFGPGTRLLVL.

The rearrangement links TRBV2 to TRBJ2-4; no clear D. Deletions cut 4 bases from V and 4 bases from J, with 5 bases between. The germline V gene has CDR1 SNHLY and CDR2 FYNNEI. This CDR3 contains 12 residues. CDR3: CASSAPKNIQYF. In DNA, the CDR3 is TGTGCCAGCAGTGCCCCGAAAAACATTCAGTACTTC. Together with reference TRBV2 and TRBJ2-4, the CDR3 gives the full variable domain: EPEVTQTPSHQVTQMGQEVILRCVPISNHLYFYWYRQILGQKVEFLVSFYNNEISEKSEIFDDQFSVERPDGSNFTLKIRSTKLEDSAMYFCASSAPKNIQYFGAGTRLSVL.

This chain connects TRBV6-5 to TRBJ1-2; D is unresolved. The CDR3 loop spans 13 amino acids. Germline V gene data show CDR1 as MNHEY and CDR2 as SVGAGI. Between the trimmed V and J ends, which lost 3 bases and 8 bases, there was a span of 13 bases. CDR3 in DNA: TGTGCCAGCAGTTATGCGGACTTAGGAGGCTACACCTTC. Amino acid sequence: CASSYADLGGYTF.

This sequence joins TRBV5-4 and TRBJ2-3; 8 positions match TRBD2. V dropped 3 bases and J dropped 3; count of bases not matched to a gene: 3. This CDR3 spans 14 amino acids. From germline, CDR1 is SGHNT and CDR2 YYREEE (reference sequence). The CDR3 sequence is CASSYSGNTDTQYF. The DNA of the CDR3 is TGTGCCAGCAGCTATAGCGGGAATACAGATACGCAGTATTTT. Looking up the rest from reference TRBV5-4 and TRBJ2-3 gives the full variable domain: ETGVTQSPTHLIKTRGQQVTLRCSSQSGHNTVSWYQQALGQGPQFIFQYYREEENGRGNFPPRFSGLQFPNYSSELNVNALELDDSALYLCASSYSGNTDTQYFGPGTRLTVL.

J is TRBJ2-1 and V is TRBV19; weak D call: TRBD2 (6 bases). Germline values: CDR1 LNHDA, CDR2 SQIVND (reference sequence). V was shortened by 5 bases and J by 2 bases, with 10 bases between the two germline ends. CDR3 length: 14 residues. The CDR3 bases are TGTGCCAGTAGTCCCCGGGGGACCTACAATGAGCAGTTCTTC. Protein: CASSPRGTYNEQFF.

The chain links TRBV19 to TRBJ2-7; 8 bases line up with TRBD1. This CDR3 comprises 13 residues. Trimming removed 6 bases from V and 0 bases from J; junction bases left unmatched: 1. Germline V gene data show CDR1 as LNHDA and CDR2 as SQIVND (reference sequence). As DNA, the CDR3 is TGTGCCAGTAGGGACAGGGCCTCCTACGAGCAGTACTTC. Amino acid sequence: CASRDRASYEQYF.

The chain recombines TRBV19 with TRBJ2-2, with 7 nucleotides matching TRBD2. The germline gives CDR1 LNHDA, CDR2 SQIVND (reference sequence). This CDR3 is 15 amino acids long. Trimming took 3 bases from V and 8 from J; bases not matched to a gene: 9. CDR3 DNA: TGTGCCAGTAGTATGTTCGGCGGGAGAGGAGGGGAGCTGTTTTTT. It encodes CASSMFGGRGGELFF. The whole variable domain, filled in from reference TRBV19 and TRBJ2-2, reads DGGITQSPKYLFRKEGQNVTLSCEQNLNHDAMYWYRQDPGQGLRLIYYSQIVNDFQKGDIAEGYSVSREKKESFPLTVTSAQKNPTAFYLCASSMFGGRGGELFFGEGSRLTVL.

The chain carries TRBV10-1 and TRBJ2-2; TRBD1 agrees at 12 bases. V shed 5 bases and J 6 bases; nucleotides not matched to a gene: 7. The germline V gene has CDR1 WNHNN and CDR2 SYGVQD (reference sequence). The CDR3 consists of 16 residues. CDR3 in DNA: TGCGCCAGCAGTAACCTGGGACAGGGGGCCGCCGGGGAGCTGTTTTTT. Its translation is CASSNLGQGAAGELFF.

The chain joins TRBV6-5 to TRBJ2-2; a possible D gene is TRBD1 (6 bases). The germline V and J ends were trimmed by 0 bases and 3 bases, with 8 bases remaining between them. The CDR3 extends over 15 amino acids. Germline V lookup: CDR1 MNHEY, CDR2 SVGAGI. Here the CDR3 reads CASSYSAGDTGELFF. CDR3 bases: TGTGCCAGCAGTTACTCCGCAGGGGACACCGGGGAGCTGTTTTTT.

CDR3 region: CASSTGGVKYEQYF. The CDR3 DNA reads as TGTGCCAGCAGTACAGGGGGCGTTAAGTACGAGCAGTACTTC. This chain uses TRBV11-2 with TRBJ2-7; 9 nucleotides agree with TRBD1. The CDR3 consists of 14 residues. In germline, CDR1 is SGHAT, CDR2 FQNNGV. V lost 6 bases, J lost 4 bases, and 7 bases stayed unmatched.

CDR3 DNA: TGTGCCAGCAGTTTACCGGGGAAAATACCCGGGGACTATGAGCAGTTCTTC. It encodes CASSLPGKIPGDYEQFF. The rearrangement links TRBV28 to TRBJ2-1, with D possibly being TRBD2 (6 bases). The V gene's germline CDR1 is MDHEN and CDR2 SYDVKM. Trimming shortened V by 2 bases and J by 8 bases, and 22 bases separated the two germline ends. CDR3 length: 17 residues.

The genes are TRBV10-2 and TRBJ1-5; D uncertain. With 0 bases removed from V and 2 bases from J, the gap between germline ends came to 14 bases. The CDR3 spans 17 residues. CDR1 and CDR2 (germline): WSHSY, SAAADI. In nucleotides, the CDR3 is TGCGCCAGCAGTGAGTCCTACGGGGTTGGGGGCAATCAGCCCCAGCATTTT. This translates into CASSESYGVGGNQPQHF.